This TCR beta chain comes out of a study of technical replicates of blood from a few donors. Clones were read by immunoSEQ multiplex PCR, and TCRdb kept only the in-frame ones, dropping some. The sample has 95,000 or so clones, 95% seen once. With V trimmed by 3 bases and J by 7 bases, 9 bases remained unmatched. The V gene's germline CDR1 is SEHNR and CDR2 FQNEAQ (reference sequence). This CDR3 contains 15 residues. Material: T cells isolated from PBMCs. The TCR originated in a human donor in good health. The chain is built from TRBV7-9 and TRBJ2-1, with 7 positions matching TRBD1. The CDR3 DNA sequence: TGTGCCAGCAGCTTGGACAGGACGTTTGGTAATGAGCAGTTCTTC. Encoded protein: CASSLDRTFGNEQFF.